A single sample is the source of the 27 T cell receptor beta chains below, sequenced in a study of Ad26.COV2.S vaccination and SARS-CoV-2 variants. This table comes from immunoSEQ multiplex PCR, and its TCRdb copy is limited to in-frame clones, with some not included. The sample contains hundreds of thousands of clones, about nine tenths of which appear only once. Treatment meaning: 15 to 20 received Ad26.COV2.S at low or high dose, single or two shots; a few received placebo; per-sample allocation not given. Each sample was drawn 63 days after the first injection (of vaccine or placebo). The sequenced sample was peripheral blood, obtained in a trial of Ad26.COV2.S vaccine versus placebo. The origin of the receptors is a person aged 18-60 years who received the Ad26.COV2.S COVID-19 vaccine or a placebo.

CDR3 bases: TGCGCCAGCAGCCCACCAGGACAGGGGGCCACTGAAGCTTTCTTT. This codes for CASSPPGQGATEAFF. This rearrangement joins TRBV5-1 to TRBJ1-1, with TRBD1 matching 11 bases. The CDR3 sequence is 15 residues long. Germline V CDR1 and CDR2: SGHRS, YFSETQ. Trimming cost V 4 bases and J 4 bases; bases outside gene matches: 6.

This clone came up a few times. The chain recombines TRBV2 with TRBJ1-5; D uncertain. The CDR3 totals 14 residues. Trimming took 5 bases from V and 2 from J, leaving 10 bases between them. The germline gives CDR1 SNHLY, CDR2 FYNNEI. The CDR3 DNA sequence: TGTGCCAGCAGTTACGGGATGGGCAATCAGCCCCAGCATTTT. This encodes CASSYGMGNQPQHF.

V gene TRBV14 combines with J gene TRBJ1-6, with 7 bases lining up with TRBD1. This CDR3 comprises 17 residues. The germline V gene encodes CDR1 SGHDN and CDR2 FVKESK. V gave up 4 bases and J gave up 0 bases; unmatched junction bases: 6. The DNA for the CDR3 is TGTGCCAGCAGCCTTATTCAGGGGGACTCCTATAATTCACCCCTCCACTTT. It yields the protein CASSLIQGDSYNSPLHF.

V and J are TRBV30 and TRBJ1-1; no clear D gene. The CDR3 has 13 residues. CDR1 GTSNPN and CDR2 SVGIG come from the germline V gene (reference sequence). The V and J ends lost 2 bases and 5 bases respectively, with 12 bases between them. CDR3 region: CAWSLSLKTEAFF. Here the CDR3 DNA reads TGTGCCTGGAGTCTATCCCTTAAGACTGAAGCTTTCTTT.

This chain joins TRBV14 and TRBJ1-1; no clear D gene. Germline V CDR1 and CDR2: SGHDN, FVKESK. With 1 base removed from V and 7 bases from J, the gap between germline ends came to 4 bases. The CDR3 has 11 residues. Here the CDR3 reads CASSQGLEAFF. CDR3 in DNA: TGTGCCAGCAGCCAAGGCCTTGAAGCTTTCTTT.

The chain has TRBV9 and TRBJ1-2, with no clear D. V lost 4 bases, J lost 4 bases, and 20 bases lay in between. CDR1 and CDR2 (germline): SGDLS, YYNGEE. The CDR3 has 16 amino acids. The CDR3 nucleotides read TGTGCCAGCAGCACCATCTCCGGGCCTATATCCTATGGCTACACCTTC. Translating it yields CASSTISGPISYGYTF.

This chain links TRBV9 with TRBJ2-5; no clear D gene. This CDR3 is 15 amino acids long. Germline CDR1 SGDLS, CDR2 YYNGEE. V dropped 0 bases and J dropped 3 bases, with 12 bases sitting between them. The CDR3 DNA is TGTGCCAGCAGCGTAGGTGGGGTAGGGAAAGAGACCCAGTACTTC. This codes for CASSVGGVGKETQYF. Drawing the rest from reference TRBV9 and TRBJ2-5, the complete variable domain is DSGVTQTPKHLITATGQRVTLRCSPRSGDLSVYWYQQSLDQGLQFLIQYYNGEERAKGNILERFSAQQFPDLHSELNLSSLELGDSALYFCASSVGGVGKETQYFGPGTRLLVL.

The rearrangement joins TRBV10-3 to TRBJ2-1, with 9 bases aligning to TRBD2. Trimming at V came to 5 bases and at J to 16 bases, leaving 6 bases not matched to a gene. In germline, CDR1 is ENHRY, CDR2 SYGVKD. CDR3 length equals 11 residues. The chain's CDR3 is CAISIGTSFFF. The CDR3 bases are TGTGCCATCAGTATTGGGACTAGCTTTTTCTTC.

This clone was counted once. Other DNA sequences in this sample translate to the same CDR3. The J gene is TRBJ2-1, the V gene TRBV10-3; 14 positions match TRBD2. J gave up 4 bases and V 4 bases, and 0 bases lay outside the gene matches. CDR3 size: 15 residues. Germline V CDR1 and CDR2: ENHRY, SYGVKD. The CDR3 sequence is CAISGTSGGYNEQFF. CDR3 nucleotide sequence: TGTGCCATCAGTGGGACTAGCGGGGGGTACAATGAGCAGTTCTTC.

The chain uses TRBV24-1 and TRBJ2-3; TRBD2 might be the D (6 bases). Trimming shortened V by 6 bases and J by 3 bases, and 12 bases separated the two germline ends. CDR1 KGHDR and CDR2 SFDVKD come from the germline V gene. This CDR3 region has 14 residues. CDR3 nucleotides: TGTGCCACCAGTAGGGGAGGATTAACAGATACGCAGTATTTT. Amino acid sequence: CATSRGGLTDTQYF.

This rearrangement joins TRBV6-5 to TRBJ1-2; D not resolved. Germline V gene data show CDR1 as MNHEY and CDR2 as SVGAGI. CDR3 length: 14 residues. V shed 0 bases and J shed 6 bases, with 11 bases lying between them. The CDR3 DNA sequence: TGTGCCAGCAGTTACTCGGGTGTGGTGAATGGCTACACCTTC. Amino acids: CASSYSGVVNGYTF.

The V call is TRBV3-1 (or the pseudogene TRBV3-2), the J call TRBJ2-7; D unclear. V was trimmed by 5 bases and J by 0 bases, leaving 11 bases between them. The germline V gene has CDR1 LGHDT and CDR2 YNNKEL (reference sequence). The CDR3 has 14 amino acids. The CDR3 nucleotides read TGTGCCAGCAGCTCCGACCTCGCCTCCTACGAGCAGTACTTC. Translated: CASSSDLASYEQYF.

The rearrangement joins TRBV6-4 to TRBJ2-1, with 10 bases identical to TRBD2. Trimming cost V 2 bases and J 4 bases; bases outside gene matches: 5. Per the germline V gene, CDR1 is MRHNA and CDR2 is SNTAGT. This CDR3 contains 16 residues. The CDR3 sequence is CASSDGAGGPYNEQFF. CDR3 sequence (DNA): TGTGCCAGCAGTGACGGAGCGGGGGGGCCGTACAATGAGCAGTTCTTC.

This clone was observed a single time. The chain links TRBV5-6 to TRBJ2-3; possibly TRBD2 for D (6 bases). Germline V gives CDR1 SGHDT, CDR2 YYEEEE. The CDR3 contains 15 residues. V was trimmed by 0 bases and J by 0 bases, leaving 8 bases between them. The CDR3 region has the DNA TGTGCCAGCAGCTTGGCCGGGACTAGCACAGATACGCAGTATTTT. Translating it yields CASSLAGTSTDTQYF.

The genes are TRBV5-1 and TRBJ1-1; 7 bases are shared with TRBD1. In germline, CDR1 is SGHRS, CDR2 YFSETQ. The CDR3 sequence is 15 residues long. V dropped 4 bases and J dropped 1; count of bases not matched to a gene: 7. The CDR3 loop is CASSTTTGKNTEAFF. CDR3 nucleotides: TGCGCCAGCAGCACCACGACAGGGAAGAACACTGAAGCTTTCTTT.

The chain recombines TRBV5-1 with TRBJ2-5; D gene unclear. In germline, CDR1 is SGHRS, CDR2 YFSETQ. V lost 1 base and J lost 0, with 4 bases in between. This CDR3 has 13 residues. CDR3 loop: CASSLKNQETQYF. DNA of the CDR3: TGCGCCAGCAGCTTGAAAAACCAAGAGACCCAGTACTTC.

This clone was detected only once. The chain carries TRBV15 and TRBJ1-2; D unresolved. V was shortened by 0 bases and J by 2 bases, with 13 bases between the two germline ends. This CDR3 contains 16 residues. Germline V gene lookup returns CDR1 LNHNV and CDR2 YYDKDF (reference sequence). As DNA, the CDR3 is TGTGCCACCAGCAGAGATTTAATGGGAATGAACTATGGCTACACCTTC. Translation gives CATSRDLMGMNYGYTF.

V and J are TRBV4-3 and TRBJ1-2, with TRBD1 matching over 10 bases. V shed 1 base, J shed 5 bases, and the junction held 7 bases outside the gene matches. Germline assignment: CDR1 LGHNA and CDR2 YSLEER. The CDR3 spans 16 residues. The CDR3 coding sequence is TGCGCCAGCAGCCAAGCCGGTCGGGGACAGGGGTATGGCTACACCTTC. This codes for CASSQAGRGQGYGYTF.

The chain has TRBV5-1 and TRBJ1-1, with D tentatively TRBD1 (5 bases). Trimming took off 5 bases at V and 3 bases at J, with 14 bases between the two ends. The CDR3 is made up of 14 amino acids. CDR1 and CDR2 from the germline V gene are SGHRS and YFSETQ. This chain's CDR3 is CASSRGTGDTEAFF. CDR3 DNA: TGCGCCAGCAGTCGTGGGACCGGTGACACTGAAGCTTTCTTT.

V and J are TRBV10-3 and TRBJ1-1; the D gene is possibly TRBD1 (5 bases). Germline CDR1 reads ENHRY; CDR2 reads SYGVKD. The CDR3 is 17 amino acids. Trimming left V 4 bases short and J 10 bases short, with 28 bases between. CDR3 loop: CAISGIRPGGDFRGAFF. DNA for the CDR3: TGTGCCATCAGTGGTATTAGACCGGGGGGAGATTTCCGTGGAGCTTTCTTT.

The genes are TRBV6-5 and TRBJ1-2, with 11 bases matching TRBD1. V shed 6 bases, J shed 7 bases, and the junction held 7 bases outside the gene matches. CDR3 size: 14 residues. The germline CDR1 and CDR2 sequences are MNHEY and SVGAGI. This CDR3 is CASSSGQGAFGYTF. CDR3 DNA sequence: TGTGCCAGCAGCTCCGGACAGGGGGCATTTGGCTACACCTTC.

The chain employs TRBV5-6 and TRBJ1-5; D is perhaps TRBD1 (5 bases). The V end was cut by 2 bases, the J end by 7 bases, with 7 bases between. This CDR3 has 12 residues. The V gene's germline CDR1 is SGHDT and CDR2 YYEEEE. CDR3 nucleotides: TGTGCCAGCAGCTTAGGACACCAGCCCCAGCATTTT. It specifies CASSLGHQPQHF.

The chain carries TRBV9 and TRBJ2-2; D is unresolved. The CDR3 totals 14 residues. V was trimmed by 0 bases and J by 0 bases, leaving 3 bases between them. Looked up from germline, CDR1 is SGDLS and CDR2 is YYNGEE. CDR3 nucleotides: TGTGCCAGCAGCGTAGCTACGAACACCGGGGAGCTGTTTTTT. Translating gives CASSVATNTGELFF.

Here the CDR3 reads CASSQGQGREAGGYTF. CDR3 DNA: TGTGCCAGCAGCCAGGGTCAAGGCAGGGAGGCAGGAGGCTACACCTTC. The genes are TRBV4-2 and TRBJ1-2; tentatively, D is TRBD1 (5 bases). The CDR3 runs to 16 residues. Deletions cut 3 bases from V and 8 bases from J, with 22 bases between. The V gene's germline CDR1 is LGHNA and CDR2 YNFKEQ.

The V call is TRBV4-1, the J call TRBJ2-2, with D unresolved. V lost 3 bases and J 5 bases, leaving 4 bases between the germline ends. The CDR3 is 12 amino acids. CDR1 is MGHRA, CDR2 YSYEKL, per germline. The CDR3 is CASSQGTGELFF. Written as DNA, the CDR3 is TGCGCCAGCAGCCAGGGGACCGGGGAGCTGTTTTTT.

The CDR3 loop reads CALRRNYGYTF. In nucleotides, the CDR3 is TGTGCCCTCCGCCGGAACTATGGCTACACCTTC. The chain couples TRBV30 to TRBJ1-2, with D unresolved. The CDR3 totals 11 residues. Germline CDR1 is GTSNPN and CDR2 is SVGIG (reference sequence). Trimming took 8 bases from V and 2 from J, leaving 9 bases between them.

This clone appeared a few times. V usage is TRBV14 and J usage is TRBJ1-1; D is possibly TRBD1 (6 bases). There are 14 residues in the CDR3. Germline CDR1 is SGHDN and CDR2 is FVKESK. Trimming pared 0 bases from V and 10 bases from J, leaving 15 bases between. The CDR3 protein is CASSQDPDRSGAFF. The CDR3 DNA sequence: TGTGCCAGCAGCCAAGACCCTGACAGGTCTGGAGCTTTCTTT.